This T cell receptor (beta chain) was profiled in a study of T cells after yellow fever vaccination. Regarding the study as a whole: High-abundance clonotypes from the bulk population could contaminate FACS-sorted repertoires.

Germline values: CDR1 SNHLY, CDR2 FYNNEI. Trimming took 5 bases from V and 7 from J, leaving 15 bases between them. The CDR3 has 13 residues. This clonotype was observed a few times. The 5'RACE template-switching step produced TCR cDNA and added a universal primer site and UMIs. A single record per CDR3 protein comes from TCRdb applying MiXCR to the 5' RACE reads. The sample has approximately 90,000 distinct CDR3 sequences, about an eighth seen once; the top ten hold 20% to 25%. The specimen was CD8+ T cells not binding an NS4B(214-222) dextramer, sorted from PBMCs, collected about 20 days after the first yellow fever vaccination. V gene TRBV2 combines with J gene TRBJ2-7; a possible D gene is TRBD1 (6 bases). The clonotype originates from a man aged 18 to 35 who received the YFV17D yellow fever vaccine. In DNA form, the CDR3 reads TGTGCCAGCAGTACCTACAGGGCCAGGGAGCAGTACTTC. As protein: CASSTYRAREQYF.